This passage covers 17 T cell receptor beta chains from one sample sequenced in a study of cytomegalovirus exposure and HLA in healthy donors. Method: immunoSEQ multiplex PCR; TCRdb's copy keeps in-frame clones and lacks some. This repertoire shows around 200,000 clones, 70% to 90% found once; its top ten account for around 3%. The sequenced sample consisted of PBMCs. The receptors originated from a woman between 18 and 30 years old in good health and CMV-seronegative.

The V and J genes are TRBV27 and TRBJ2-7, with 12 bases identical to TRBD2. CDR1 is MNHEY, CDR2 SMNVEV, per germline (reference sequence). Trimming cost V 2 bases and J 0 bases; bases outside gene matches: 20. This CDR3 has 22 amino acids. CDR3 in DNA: TGTGCCAGCAGTTTAGGTGGACAAACACGGGCTAGCGGGAGGGTCGACTCCTACGAGCAGTACTTC. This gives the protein CASSLGGQTRASGRVDSYEQYF.

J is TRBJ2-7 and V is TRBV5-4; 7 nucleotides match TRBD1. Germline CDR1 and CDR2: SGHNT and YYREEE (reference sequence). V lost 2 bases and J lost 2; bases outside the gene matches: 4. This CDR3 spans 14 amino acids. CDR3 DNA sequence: TGTGCCAGCAGCTTCCAGACAGGGACCTACGAGCAGTACTTC. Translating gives CASSFQTGTYEQYF.

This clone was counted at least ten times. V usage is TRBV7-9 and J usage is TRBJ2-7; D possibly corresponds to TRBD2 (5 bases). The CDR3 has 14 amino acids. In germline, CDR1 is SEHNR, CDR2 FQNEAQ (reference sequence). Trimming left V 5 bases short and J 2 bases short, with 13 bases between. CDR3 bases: TGTGCCAGCAGCCCATCCCGGGGAGCCTACGAGCAGTACTTC. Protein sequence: CASSPSRGAYEQYF.

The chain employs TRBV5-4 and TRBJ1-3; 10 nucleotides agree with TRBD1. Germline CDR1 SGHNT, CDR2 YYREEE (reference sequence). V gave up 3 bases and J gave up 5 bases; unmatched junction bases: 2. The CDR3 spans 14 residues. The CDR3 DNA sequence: TGTGCCAGCAGCTCGGGACAGGGGAGAAACACCATATATTTT. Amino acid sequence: CASSSGQGRNTIYF.

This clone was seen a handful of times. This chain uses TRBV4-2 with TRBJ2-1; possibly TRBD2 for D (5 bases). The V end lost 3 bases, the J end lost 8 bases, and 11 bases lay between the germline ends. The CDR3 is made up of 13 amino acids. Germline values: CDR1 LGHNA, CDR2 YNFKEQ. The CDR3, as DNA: TGTGCCAGCAGCCAGGATACTAGAGATGAGCAGTTCTTC. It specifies CASSQDTRDEQFF.

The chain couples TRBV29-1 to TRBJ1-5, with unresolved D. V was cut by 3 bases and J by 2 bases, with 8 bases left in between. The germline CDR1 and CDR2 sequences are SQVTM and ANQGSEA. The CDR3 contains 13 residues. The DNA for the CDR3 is TGCAGCGTTGAGATGGAGCGCAATCAGCCCCAGCATTTT. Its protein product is CSVEMERNQPQHF.

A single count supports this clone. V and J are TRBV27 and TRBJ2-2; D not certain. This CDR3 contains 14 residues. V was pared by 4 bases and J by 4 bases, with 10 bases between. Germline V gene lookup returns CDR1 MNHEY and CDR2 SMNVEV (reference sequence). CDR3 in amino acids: CASSSRPPTGELFF. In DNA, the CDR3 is TGTGCCAGCAGTTCCAGGCCTCCCACCGGGGAGCTGTTTTTT.

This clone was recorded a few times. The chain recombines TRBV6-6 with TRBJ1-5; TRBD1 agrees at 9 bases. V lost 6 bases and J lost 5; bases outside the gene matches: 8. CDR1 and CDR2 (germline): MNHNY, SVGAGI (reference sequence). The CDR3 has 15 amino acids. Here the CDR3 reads CASRPTGGTHQPQHF. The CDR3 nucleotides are TGTGCCAGCAGACCGACAGGGGGTACGCATCAGCCCCAGCATTTT.

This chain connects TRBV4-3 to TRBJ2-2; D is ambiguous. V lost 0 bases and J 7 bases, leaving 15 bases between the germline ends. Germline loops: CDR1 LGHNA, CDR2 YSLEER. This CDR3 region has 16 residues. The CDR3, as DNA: TGCGCCAGCAGCCAAGAGTACCCAATATCCAGCGGGGAGCTGTTTTTT. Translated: CASSQEYPISSGELFF.

DNA for the CDR3: TGTGCCAGCAGCTCCTCCCTGACAGATACGCAGTATTTT. It yields the protein CASSSSLTDTQYF. The chain is built from TRBV7-9 and TRBJ2-3; no reliable D call. Trimming took off 4 bases at V and 3 bases at J, with 8 bases between the two ends. This CDR3 is built from 13 residues. Germline assignment: CDR1 SEHNR and CDR2 FQNEAQ (reference sequence).

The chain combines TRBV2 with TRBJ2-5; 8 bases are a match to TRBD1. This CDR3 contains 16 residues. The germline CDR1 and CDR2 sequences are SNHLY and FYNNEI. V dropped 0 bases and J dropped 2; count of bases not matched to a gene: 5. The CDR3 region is CASSEALGTGQETQYF. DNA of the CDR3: TGTGCCAGCAGTGAAGCACTGGGGACAGGTCAAGAGACCCAGTACTTC.

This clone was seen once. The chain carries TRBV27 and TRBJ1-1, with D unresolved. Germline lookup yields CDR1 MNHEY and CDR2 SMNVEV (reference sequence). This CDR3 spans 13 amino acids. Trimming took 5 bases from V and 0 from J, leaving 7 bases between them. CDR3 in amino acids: CASSIDMNTEAFF. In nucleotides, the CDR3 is TGTGCCAGCAGTATAGACATGAACACTGAAGCTTTCTTT.

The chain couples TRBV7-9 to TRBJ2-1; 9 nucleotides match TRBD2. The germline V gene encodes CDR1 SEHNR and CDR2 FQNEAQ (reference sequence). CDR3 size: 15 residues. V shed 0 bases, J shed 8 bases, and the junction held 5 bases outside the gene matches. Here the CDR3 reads CASSLAISGSDEQFF. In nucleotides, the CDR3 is TGTGCCAGCAGCTTAGCGATTAGCGGGAGCGATGAGCAGTTCTTC.

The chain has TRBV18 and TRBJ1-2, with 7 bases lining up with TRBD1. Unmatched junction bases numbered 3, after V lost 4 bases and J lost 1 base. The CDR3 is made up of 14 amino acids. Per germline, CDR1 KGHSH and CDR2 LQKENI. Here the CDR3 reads CASSQRDSNYGYTF. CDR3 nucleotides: TGTGCCAGCTCACAAAGGGACAGTAACTATGGCTACACCTTC.

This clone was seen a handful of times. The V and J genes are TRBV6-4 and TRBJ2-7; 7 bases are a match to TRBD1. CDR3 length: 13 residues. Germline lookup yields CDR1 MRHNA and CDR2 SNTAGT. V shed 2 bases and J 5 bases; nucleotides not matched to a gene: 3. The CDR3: CASSDGTVNEQYF. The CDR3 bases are TGTGCCAGCAGTGACGGGACAGTAAACGAGCAGTACTTC.

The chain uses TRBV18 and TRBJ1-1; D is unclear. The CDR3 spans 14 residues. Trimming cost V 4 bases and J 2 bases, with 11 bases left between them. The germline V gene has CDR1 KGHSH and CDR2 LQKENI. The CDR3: CASSRLPLNTEAFF. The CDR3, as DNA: TGTGCCAGCTCACGGCTCCCGCTCAACACTGAAGCTTTCTTT.

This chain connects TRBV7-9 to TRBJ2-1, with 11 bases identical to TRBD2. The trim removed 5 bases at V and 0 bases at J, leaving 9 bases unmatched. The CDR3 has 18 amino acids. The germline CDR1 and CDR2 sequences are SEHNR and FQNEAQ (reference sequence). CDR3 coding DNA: TGTGCCAGCAGCATTATACTAGCGGGAGAGACCTCCTACAATGAGCAGTTCTTC. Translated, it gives CASSIILAGETSYNEQFF.